This TCR beta chain was captured by sequencing in a study of shared clonotypes between healthy human individuals. Whole-study results and caveats: Compared with memory subsets, naive subsets generally had larger estimated richness. Relative to their counterparts shared across all four donors, non-shared clonotypes exhibited diminished generation probabilities.

Sorted-subset replicate PCRs used about 200 ng DNA, some 30,000 T cell genomes. As originally analysed: Junction-only immunoSEQ sequences carried no quality scores, so filtering differed. The protocol was immunoSEQ multiplex PCR, while the TCRdb copy is restricted to in-frame clones and leaves out a portion. The DNA was the basis for D and trimming; V, J and clone size are from that table. The sample contains around 1,900,000 clones, 93% of which appear only once. Losses at the gene ends were 4 bases for V and 4 bases for J; bases not matched to a gene: 9. CDR3 length: 15 amino acids. The germline CDR1 and CDR2 sequences are SGHRS and YFSETQ. Naive CD8 cells comprised CD45RO-negative, CCR7-positively selected cells, excluding terminally differentiated effector memory CD45RA+ cells. A remark on this clone: The antigen remains undetermined.

The specimen sequenced was naive CD8+ T cells from PBMCs. V and J are TRBV5-1 and TRBJ2-7, with TRBD1 matching 9 bases. The receptor's source is a man younger than 35 in good health. Some clones in this sample may be carry-over from other donors' samples. The CDR3 nucleotides are TGCGCCAGCAGCATGTCCGGGACAGGGAGATACGAGCAGTACTTC. It codes for CASSMSGTGRYEQYF.